The sequence of this T cell receptor (beta chain) was determined in a study of CD8 T cells in Susac syndrome. The CDR3 length is 15 residues. Looked up from germline, CDR1 is SGHDN and CDR2 is FVKESK. V lost 3 bases to trimming and J lost 9 bases; unmatched junction nucleotides: 11. The authors sequenced TCR beta from blood CD8+ and CD4+ T cells. Roughly 0.45 to 1 ug RNA was reverse transcribed with random hexamers. Using its own MiXCR run on the immunoSEQ multiplex PCR reads, TCRdb lists one record per CDR3 protein. Here the sample spans approximately 170,000 distinct CDR3 sequences, roughly 95% being singletons.

The material sequenced was CD4+ T cells from PBMCs. This TCR was sampled from a human donor with multiple sclerosis. The chain couples TRBV14 to TRBJ2-1; TRBD1 aligns across 7 bases. CDR3 sequence: CASSQLKYQGVEQFF. CDR3 nucleotide sequence: TGTGCCAGCAGCCAGTTAAAGTATCAGGGGGTTGAGCAGTTCTTC.